The clone carrying this T cell receptor beta chain showed up just a few times. Its antigen remains unknown. The ends were cut back, 0 bases at V and 0 bases at J, with 18 bases in the middle. The CDR3 is 17 amino acids. Germline values: CDR1 DFQATT, CDR2 SNEGSKA (reference sequence). The record originates from a study of CD8 T cells in ankylosing spondylitis. Findings of the study overall: Seemingly characteristic of ankylosing spondylitis blood was a TCR beta motif consisting of about 8 highly homologous variants. In ankylosing spondylitis patients, matched synovial fluid reportedly showed significant enrichment of disease-linked clones. Within peripheral blood, clones linked to disease were CD8+ and relatively rare.

TCRdb reanalysed the 5' RACE reads using MiXCR and keeps one entry per CDR3 protein. This table has about 360,000 distinct CDR3 sequences, 20% to 25% appearing once. The clonotype was recovered from a male donor with ankylosing spondylitis or in good health (not recorded which). Sequencing was done on a sample of blood, either unsorted or a sorted T cell fraction (not recorded which). The rearrangement links TRBV20-1 to TRBJ2-7; D remains unclear. CDR3 in amino acids: CSAREFSQRVTSYEQYF. The CDR3 DNA is TGCAGTGCTAGAGAATTTTCTCAACGGGTAACCTCCTACGAGCAGTACTTC.